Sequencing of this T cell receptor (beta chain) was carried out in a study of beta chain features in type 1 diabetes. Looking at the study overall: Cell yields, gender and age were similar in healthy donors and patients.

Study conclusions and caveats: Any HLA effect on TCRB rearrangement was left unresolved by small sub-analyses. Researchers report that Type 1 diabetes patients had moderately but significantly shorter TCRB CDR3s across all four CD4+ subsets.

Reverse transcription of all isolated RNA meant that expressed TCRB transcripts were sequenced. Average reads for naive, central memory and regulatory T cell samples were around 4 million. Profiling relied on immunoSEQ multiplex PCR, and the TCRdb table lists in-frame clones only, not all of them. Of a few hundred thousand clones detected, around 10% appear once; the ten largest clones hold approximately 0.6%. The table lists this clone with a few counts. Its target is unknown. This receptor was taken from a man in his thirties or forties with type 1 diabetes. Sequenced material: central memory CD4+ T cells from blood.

The CDR3 loop is CASRETGGVTQPQHF. In DNA, the CDR3 is TGTGCCAGCAGGGAGACAGGGGGCGTTACTCAGCCCCAGCATTTT. The chain carries TRBV6-5 and TRBJ1-5; 10 nucleotides line up with TRBD1. After removal of 6 bases from V and 6 bases from J, the junction contained 8 bases not matched to a gene. From germline, CDR1 is MNHEY and CDR2 SVGAGI. The CDR3 has 15 residues.